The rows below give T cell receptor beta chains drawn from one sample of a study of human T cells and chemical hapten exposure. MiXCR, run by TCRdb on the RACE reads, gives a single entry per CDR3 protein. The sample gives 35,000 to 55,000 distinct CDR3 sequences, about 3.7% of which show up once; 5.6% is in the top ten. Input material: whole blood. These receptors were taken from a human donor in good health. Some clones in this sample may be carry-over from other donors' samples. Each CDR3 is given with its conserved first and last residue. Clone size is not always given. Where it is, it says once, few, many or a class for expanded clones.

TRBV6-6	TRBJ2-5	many	CASSYSRATETQYF
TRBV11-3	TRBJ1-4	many	CASSLGFPRSSEKLFF
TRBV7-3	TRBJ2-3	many	CASSRGQGGSDTQYF
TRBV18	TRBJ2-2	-	CASSPEGRVNTGELFF
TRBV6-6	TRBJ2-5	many	CASSYSGGASGPETQYF
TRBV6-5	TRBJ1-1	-	CASGRSLGYTEAFF
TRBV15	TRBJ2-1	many	CATSRDGRDRGPKKDNEQFF
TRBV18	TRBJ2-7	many	CASSPQGGSEQYF
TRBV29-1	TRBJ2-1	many	CSVVGEDEQFF
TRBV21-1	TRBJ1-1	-	CASSKSQGPLNTEAFF
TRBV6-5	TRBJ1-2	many	CASRPRGQLNYGYTF
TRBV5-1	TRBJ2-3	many	CASSLATGPDTQYF
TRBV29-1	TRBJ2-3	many	CSVDTGGGSSTDTQYF
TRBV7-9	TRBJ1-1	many	CASSPGSKLTEAFF
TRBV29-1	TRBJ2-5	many	CSVEQVAQYF
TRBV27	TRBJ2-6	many	CASSRGPGANVLTF
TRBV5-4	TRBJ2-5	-	CASSHQQGKETQYF
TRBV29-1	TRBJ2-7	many	CSVRQGAVGEQYF
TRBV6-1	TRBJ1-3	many	CASSRPPGGQVLSGNTIYF
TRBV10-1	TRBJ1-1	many	CASSESSGTEAFF
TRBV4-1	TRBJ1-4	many	CASSHQTGRRTNEKLFF
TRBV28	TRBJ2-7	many	CASTQGQGGYEQYF
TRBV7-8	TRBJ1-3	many	CASSFPGRNTIYF
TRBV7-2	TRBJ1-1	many	CASSSPGTGPNTEAFF
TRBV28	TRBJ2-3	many	CASSSTRLAGSTDTQYF